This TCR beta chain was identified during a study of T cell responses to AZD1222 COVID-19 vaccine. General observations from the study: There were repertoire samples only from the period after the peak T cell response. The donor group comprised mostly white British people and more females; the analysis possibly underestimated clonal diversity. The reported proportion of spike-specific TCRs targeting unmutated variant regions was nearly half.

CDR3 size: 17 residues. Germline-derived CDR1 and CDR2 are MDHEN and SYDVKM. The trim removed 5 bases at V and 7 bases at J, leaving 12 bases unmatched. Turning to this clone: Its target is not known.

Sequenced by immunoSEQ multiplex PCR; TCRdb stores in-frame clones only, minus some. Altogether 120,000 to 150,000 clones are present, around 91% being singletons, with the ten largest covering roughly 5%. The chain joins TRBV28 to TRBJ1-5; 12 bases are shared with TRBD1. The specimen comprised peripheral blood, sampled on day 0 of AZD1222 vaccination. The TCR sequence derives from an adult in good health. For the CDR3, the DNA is TGTGCCAGCAGTCCAGCGGGACAGGGGGCGCGGAGGCAGCCCCAGCATTTT. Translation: CASSPAGQGARRQPQHF.